These 22 T cell receptor beta chains were sequenced from one sample in a study of control samples from healthy donors and cancer patients. The data were produced by immunoSEQ multiplex PCR, yet TCRdb's version contains in-frame clones alone and is incomplete. This sample yields 35,000 to 55,000 clones, of which approximately 70% are seen a single time; 17% belongs to the top ten. Specimen: formalin-fixed, paraffin-embedded tissue. These receptors originate from a male donor with melanoma.

This clone appeared a few times. V usage is TRBV5-1 and J usage is TRBJ2-5; perhaps TRBD1 as D (5 bases). Trimming stripped 0 bases from V and 6 bases from J, with 6 bases between. This CDR3 is 12 amino acids long. The V gene's germline CDR1 is SGHRS and CDR2 YFSETQ. The DNA of the CDR3 is TGCGCCAGCAGCTTGGCAGGGCAGACCCAGTACTTC. It translates to CASSLAGQTQYF.

This clone was picked up a small number of times. V gene TRBV27 combines with J gene TRBJ2-3, with 8 nucleotides matching TRBD2. The CDR3 spans 15 residues. Trimming at V came to 8 bases and at J to 2 bases, leaving 9 bases not matched to a gene. CDR1 MNHEY and CDR2 SMNVEV come from the germline V gene (reference sequence). For the CDR3, the DNA is TGTGCCAGCCGGCGACGGGGGGGCACCACAGATACGCAGTATTTT. Its protein product is CASRRRGGTTDTQYF.

The chain has TRBV5-1 and TRBJ1-6, with D unresolved. This CDR3 comprises 16 residues. CDR1 is SGHRS and CDR2 is YFSETQ in the germline V gene. V was trimmed by 4 bases and J by 6 bases, leaving 17 bases between them. The CDR3 coding sequence is TGCGCCAGCAGCCTCGGACCGGGCGGCAGTAATTCACCCCTCCACTTT. Its translation is CASSLGPGGSNSPLHF.

The chain carries TRBV28 and TRBJ2-3, with D unclear. This CDR3 contains 15 residues. Germline V gene sequence: CDR1 MDHEN, CDR2 SYDVKM. Trimming cost V 3 bases and J 1 base, with 11 bases left between them. The CDR3 protein is CASSFRWGGTDTQYF. CDR3 bases: TGTGCCAGCAGTTTTCGTTGGGGTGGCACAGATACGCAGTATTTT.

The chain joins TRBV2 to TRBJ1-3; TRBD1 agrees at 8 bases. CDR3 length equals 13 residues. In germline, CDR1 is SNHLY, CDR2 FYNNEI. Germline trimming cut 8 bases from V and 0 bases from J; bases unmatched to any gene: 0. The CDR3 reads CASDRGSGNTIYF. CDR3 nucleotide sequence: TGTGCCAGCGACAGGGGCTCTGGAAACACCATATATTTT.

The J gene is TRBJ2-5, the V gene TRBV6-6; D remains ambiguous. The length of the CDR3 is 11 residues. Trimming took off 7 bases at V and 7 bases at J, with 10 bases between the two ends. CDR1 is MNHNY, CDR2 SVGAGI, per germline (reference sequence). The CDR3 loop reads CASTLGGTQYF. CDR3 nucleotide sequence: TGTGCCAGCACCCTTGGTGGGACCCAGTACTTC.

The chain recombines TRBV11-2 with TRBJ2-7; TRBD1 might be the D (5 bases). This CDR3 region has 15 residues. Between the trimmed V and J ends, which lost 3 bases and 2 bases, there was a span of 14 bases. Germline CDR1 and CDR2: SGHAT and FQNNGV. CDR3 residues: CASSLADRKTYEQYF. The CDR3 DNA reads as TGTGCCAGCAGCTTGGCCGACAGAAAAACCTACGAGCAGTACTTC.

This clone has just a few counts. Possible read error: a much larger clone is one base away. This chain joins TRBV28 and TRBJ2-2, with 11 nucleotides matching TRBD2. This CDR3 contains 17 residues. The J segment lost 9 bases and the V segment lost 6 bases, leaving 15 bases of the junction unmatched. Germline V gives CDR1 MDHEN, CDR2 SYDVKM. CDR3 sequence (DNA): TGTGCCAGCAGCCTTGGACTAGCGGGTGGGGGGGTGCGGGAGCTGTTTTTT. This translates into CASSLGLAGGGVRELFF.

The rearrangement uses TRBV10-1 and TRBJ2-7; 9 nucleotides agree with TRBD2. Trimming removed 4 bases from V and 1 base from J; junction bases left unmatched: 5. CDR3 length: 15 residues. Germline CDR1 is WNHNN and CDR2 is SYGVQD (reference sequence). The chain's CDR3 is CASSGGTSLSYEQYF. CDR3 sequence (DNA): TGCGCCAGCAGTGGTGGGACTAGCTTGTCCTACGAGCAGTACTTC.

The J gene is TRBJ1-1, the V gene TRBV28, with a tentative D call TRBD1 (5 bases). V was trimmed by 3 bases and J by 6 bases, leaving 11 bases between them. CDR1 is MDHEN, CDR2 SYDVKM, per germline. The CDR3 is made up of 13 amino acids. The CDR3 region is CASSLVGDPEAFF. The CDR3, as DNA: TGTGCCAGCAGTTTGGTGGGGGATCCTGAAGCTTTCTTT. Full variable domain (remainder filled in from reference TRBV28 and TRBJ1-1): DVKVTQSSRYLVKRTGEKVFLECVQDMDHENMFWYRQDPGLGLRLIYFSYDVKMKEKGDIPEGYSVSREKKERFSLILESASTNQTSMYLCASSLVGDPEAFFGQGTRLTVV.

The chain carries TRBV28 and TRBJ2-6; TRBD1 might be the D (5 bases). With 3 bases removed from V and 0 bases from J, the gap between germline ends came to 15 bases. The length of the CDR3 is 18 residues. Germline V CDR1 and CDR2: MDHEN, SYDVKM. CDR3 sequence: CASSFRSGWFSGANVLTF. CDR3 sequence (DNA): TGTGCCAGCAGTTTCCGCTCAGGGTGGTTCTCTGGGGCCAACGTCCTGACTTTC.

The chain links TRBV14 to TRBJ1-2; D is unclear. The V gene lost 1 base and the J gene lost 5 bases, with 11 bases spanning the gap. In germline, CDR1 is SGHDN, CDR2 FVKESK. CDR3 length: 14 amino acids. In DNA, the CDR3 is TGTGCCAGCAGCCAAGGGGCCAGGCTTTATGGCTACACCTTC. Its protein is CASSQGARLYGYTF.

This clone was observed a few times. CDR3 region: CASSLTLGLAGTDTQYF. The CDR3 DNA sequence: TGTGCCAGCAGCTTAACGCTGGGACTAGCGGGAACAGATACGCAGTATTTT. The rearrangement links TRBV7-3 to TRBJ2-3, with 13 bases aligning to TRBD2. Germline V lookup: CDR1 SGHTA, CDR2 FQGTGA. The CDR3 consists of 17 residues. The V and J ends lost 0 bases and 3 bases, in that order; junction bases with no gene match: 3.

The rearrangement links TRBV19 to TRBJ1-2; maybe TRBD1 (6 bases). V dropped 1 base and J dropped 2 bases, with 14 bases sitting between them. The CDR3 covers 16 residues. Germline V lookup: CDR1 LNHDA, CDR2 SQIVND (reference sequence). The CDR3 reads CASSIARGGGNYGYTF. In DNA, the CDR3 is TGTGCCAGTAGTATAGCCCGAGGGGGAGGAAACTATGGCTACACCTTC.

Many counts were recorded for this clone. The chain links TRBV28 to TRBJ2-1; TRBD2 matches 9 bases. This CDR3 has 15 residues. Germline V CDR1 and CDR2: MDHEN, SYDVKM. V gave up 4 bases and J gave up 15 bases; unmatched junction bases: 16. This CDR3 is CASSSGTSRASKGFF. The CDR3 bases are TGTGCCAGCAGTTCCGGGACTAGCCGAGCGAGTAAGGGGTTCTTC.

This clone was counted only a few times. The CDR3 DNA is TGTGCCAGCAGTTTACCGGGACACCTCAATCAGCCCCAGCATTTT. This sequence encodes CASSLPGHLNQPQHF. The chain joins TRBV28 to TRBJ1-5; D might be TRBD1 (6 bases). The CDR3 sequence is 15 residues long. Trimming took off 2 bases at V and 3 bases at J, with 11 bases between the two ends. In germline, CDR1 is MDHEN, CDR2 SYDVKM.

This clone came up a few times. V and J are TRBV29-1 and TRBJ1-1; D may be TRBD1 (5 bases). The V end was cut by 7 bases, the J end by 8 bases, with 17 bases between. The CDR3 covers 12 residues. Per germline, CDR1 SQVTM and CDR2 ANQGSEA. CDR3 sequence reads: CSATKGVPEAFF. The CDR3, as DNA: TGCAGCGCCACAAAAGGGGTTCCCGAAGCTTTCTTT.

This clone has just a few counts. The rearrangement joins TRBV11-2 to TRBJ1-1; 8 bases match TRBD1. CDR1 and CDR2 (germline): SGHAT, FQNNGV. V was pared by 3 bases and J by 6 bases, with 3 bases of the junction left unmatched. The CDR3 is made up of 13 amino acids. The CDR3 region is CASSLTGVAEAFF. CDR3 DNA: TGTGCCAGCAGCTTGACAGGGGTCGCTGAAGCTTTCTTT.

The genes are TRBV28 and TRBJ2-3; 8 bases fit TRBD2. The CDR3 has 15 residues. Germline CDR1 reads MDHEN; CDR2 reads SYDVKM. J was trimmed by 5 bases and V by 6 bases; bases with no gene match: 10. CDR3 in amino acids: CASSPRAGVIDTQYF. CDR3 coding DNA: TGTGCCAGCAGCCCTCGAGCGGGAGTCATAGATACGCAGTATTTT. Full variable domain (rest looked up from reference TRBV28 and TRBJ2-3): DVKVTQSSRYLVKRTGEKVFLECVQDMDHENMFWYRQDPGLGLRLIYFSYDVKMKEKGDIPEGYSVSREKKERFSLILESASTNQTSMYLCASSPRAGVIDTQYFGPGTRLTVL.

This rearrangement joins TRBV19 to TRBJ2-1, with 9 bases that match TRBD2. The CDR3 totals 16 residues. V lost 6 bases, J lost 3 bases, and 9 bases stayed unmatched. Germline assignment: CDR1 LNHDA and CDR2 SQIVND (reference sequence). In DNA form, the CDR3 reads TGTGCCAGTAGGGATCTCCGTAGCGGGGGCTACAATGAGCAGTTCTTC. It is translated as CASRDLRSGGYNEQFF.

V usage is TRBV2 and J usage is TRBJ1-1; 8 bases fit TRBD1. The CDR3 consists of 15 residues. Germline loops: CDR1 SNHLY, CDR2 FYNNEI. Trimming removed 3 bases from V and 8 bases from J; junction bases left unmatched: 11. The CDR3 DNA follows: TGTGCCAGCAGTGACCCCTACGGACAGGGATTAGAAGCTTTCTTT. It specifies CASSDPYGQGLEAFF.

The chain uses TRBV12-5 and TRBJ2-7; no clear D. Per the germline V gene, CDR1 is LGHNT and CDR2 is FRNRAP. V was cut by 2 bases and J by 9 bases, with 11 bases left in between. This CDR3 spans 12 amino acids. CDR3 amino acids: CASGLMLRGQYF. The DNA for the CDR3 is TGTGCTAGTGGTTTGATGCTGCGTGGGCAGTACTTC.